This TCR beta chain emerged from a study of blood T cell repertoires in COVID-19. Study-wide background: COVID-19 samples from acute and convalescent phases originated in the United States, Italy and Spain. T cells, B-cell-depleted T cells, or PBMCs provided the cDNA or gDNA that served as material.

This CDR3 contains 14 residues. CDR1 and CDR2 from the germline V gene are SNHLY and FYNNEI. The trim removed 4 bases at V and 5 bases at J, leaving 7 bases unmatched. Per the original methods: Cell counts per sample came from amplifying reference gene primers. Sequencing was performed with immunoSEQ multiplex PCR; in TCRdb, only in-frame clones are kept and a portion is missing. That table gives V, J and clone size, and the DNA gave D and trimming. The sample has over 90,000 clones; 75% to 90% are singletons. This clone was observed a single time. J is TRBJ2-7 and V is TRBV2; TRBD1 agrees at 8 bases. The origin of this receptor is a human donor in a cohort sampled during active COVID-19. Sequencing used peripheral blood. CDR3 protein: CASSVGQEINEQYF. The DNA for the CDR3 is TGTGCCAGCAGTGTGGGACAGGAAATTAACGAGCAGTACTTC.